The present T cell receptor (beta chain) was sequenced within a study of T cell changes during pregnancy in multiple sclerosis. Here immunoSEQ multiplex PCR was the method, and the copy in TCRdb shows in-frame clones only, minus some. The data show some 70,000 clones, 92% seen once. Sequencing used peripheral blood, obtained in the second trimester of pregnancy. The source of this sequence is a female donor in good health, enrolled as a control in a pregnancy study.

For the CDR3, the DNA is TGTGCCAGTAGGGACACGAAAGGGTCTAATTCACCCCTCCACTTT. Amino acids: CASRDTKGSNSPLHF. This chain connects TRBV19 to TRBJ1-6, with D possibly being TRBD1 (5 bases). V was cut by 6 bases and J by 6 bases, with 15 bases left in between. The CDR3 consists of 15 residues. Germline lookup yields CDR1 LNHDA and CDR2 SQIVND (reference sequence).